This is a list of T cell receptor beta chains from one sample in a study of T cell changes during pregnancy in multiple sclerosis. The data were produced by immunoSEQ multiplex PCR, yet TCRdb's version contains in-frame clones alone and is incomplete. The sample lists more than 55,000 clones, around 91% seen once, with 2% to 2.5% in the top ten. The sequenced sample was peripheral blood, obtained in the third trimester of pregnancy. The source of these receptors is a female donor in good health, enrolled as a control in a pregnancy study. Both conserved end residues are part of each CDR3. The order of the fields is V gene, clone size, D gene, J gene, CDR3 DNA, CDR3 protein. The D gene is left open where the match is weak. Size is stated for part of the rows, as once, few or many counts, or as a class when the clone is expanded.

V gene: TRBV5-6
clone size: .
D gene: .
J gene: TRBJ1-1
CDR3 DNA: TGTGCCAGCAGCTTGGGAAGTGTGAGTGCTTTCTTT
CDR3 protein: CASSLGSVSAFF

V gene: TRBV5-6
clone size: .
D gene: TRBD1
J gene: TRBJ1-1
CDR3 DNA: TGTGCCAGCAGCTTGGTGACAGGGGTTGAAGCTTTCTTT
CDR3 protein: CASSLVTGVEAFF

V gene: TRBV28
clone size: .
D gene: .
J gene: TRBJ2-1
CDR3 DNA: TGTGCCAGCAGTTTATCCTCTCTAAAGGGGAATAATGAGCAGTTCTTC
CDR3 protein: CASSLSSLKGNNEQFF

V gene: TRBV11-2
clone size: .
D gene: TRBD2
J gene: TRBJ2-3
CDR3 DNA: TGTGCCAGCAGCCTCTCTAGCGGGCTCTTTGATACGCAGTATTTT
CDR3 protein: CASSLSSGLFDTQYF

V gene: TRBV6-1
clone size: once
D gene: .
J gene: TRBJ1-2
CDR3 DNA: TGTGCCAGCAGTACAGGGTATGGCTACACCTTC
CDR3 protein: CASSTGYGYTF

V gene: TRBV27
clone size: .
D gene: TRBD2
J gene: TRBJ2-3
CDR3 DNA: TGTGCCAGCAGTTTAACCCTAGCGGGAGTTGGAGATACGCAGTATTTT
CDR3 protein: CASSLTLAGVGDTQYF

V gene: TRBV9
clone size: .
D gene: .
J gene: TRBJ2-1
CDR3 DNA: TGTGCCAGCAGCGCCCCCCCAGCGGCCTCCTACAATGAGCAGTTCTTC
CDR3 protein: CASSAPPAASYNEQFF

V gene: TRBV7-9
clone size: .
D gene: .
J gene: TRBJ1-1
CDR3 DNA: TGTGCCAGCAGCTTAGACAAGGGGCTCACTGAAGCTTTCTTT
CDR3 protein: CASSLDKGLTEAFF

V gene: TRBV6-5
clone size: once
D gene: .
J gene: TRBJ1-2
CDR3 DNA: TGTGCCAGCAGTTACTCAAAGAACCCTACGAGCATATACTTC
CDR3 protein: CASSYSKNPTSIYF

V gene: TRBV5-1
clone size: .
D gene: TRBD1
J gene: TRBJ2-7
CDR3 DNA: TGCGCCAGCAGCGACCCCCGACAGGGGGATGTGAGGGAGCAGTACTTC
CDR3 protein: CASSDPRQGDVREQYF

V gene: TRBV6-1
clone size: .
D gene: .
J gene: TRBJ2-5
CDR3 DNA: TGTGCCAGCAGTGAAGAGCTGAGCCTACTACAAGAGACCCAGTACTTC
CDR3 protein: CASSEELSLLQETQYF

V gene: TRBV19
clone size: .
D gene: TRBD1
J gene: TRBJ1-2
CDR3 DNA: TGTGCCAGATTACGCCTAGGGGGCGGATTGGACTATGGCTACACCTTC
CDR3 protein: CARLRLGGGLDYGYTF

V gene: TRBV2
clone size: once
D gene: .
J gene: TRBJ1-6
CDR3 DNA: TGTGCCAGCACTGACAGGAGGGGTTCACCCCTCCACTTT
CDR3 protein: CASTDRRGSPLHF

V gene: TRBV5-1
clone size: .
D gene: TRBD1
J gene: TRBJ2-7
CDR3 DNA: TGCGCCAGCAGCTTGGAGGGACAGGGGGCGCGTGAGCAGTACTTC
CDR3 protein: CASSLEGQGAREQYF

V gene: TRBV7-8
clone size: .
D gene: .
J gene: TRBJ2-7
CDR3 DNA: TGTGCCAGCAGCTCAGAAGGTGGGGCCTCCTACGAGCAGTACTTC
CDR3 protein: CASSSEGGASYEQYF

V gene: TRBV6-6
clone size: .
D gene: TRBD2
J gene: TRBJ2-2
CDR3 DNA: TGTGCCAGCAGTTACTTACTAGCGGGGAACACCGGGGAGCTGTTTTTT
CDR3 protein: CASSYLLAGNTGELFF

V gene: TRBV18
clone size: .
D gene: .
J gene: TRBJ2-1
CDR3 DNA: TGTGCCAGCTTTCGGGAGTCCGCCTACAATGAGCAGTTCTTC
CDR3 protein: CASFRESAYNEQFF

V gene: TRBV6-6
clone size: few
D gene: .
J gene: TRBJ1-2
CDR3 DNA: TGTGCCAGCAGCCAACAACCGATTCGCTATGGCTACACCTTC
CDR3 protein: CASSQQPIRYGYTF

V gene: TRBV6-5
clone size: .
D gene: .
J gene: TRBJ1-1
CDR3 DNA: TGTGCCAGCAGCCAGGGGACCGGCGGGACTGAAGCTTTCTTT
CDR3 protein: CASSQGTGGTEAFF

V gene: TRBV27
clone size: .
D gene: TRBD1
J gene: TRBJ1-5
CDR3 DNA: TGTGCCAGCAGCATGAAGGACAGGGTAGGGCAGCCCCAGCATTTT
CDR3 protein: CASSMKDRVGQPQHF

V gene: TRBV11-1
clone size: .
D gene: .
J gene: TRBJ1-2
CDR3 DNA: TGTGCCAGCAGCTTAGCCCCCGGGACTGTCCTCGGCTACACCTTC
CDR3 protein: CASSLAPGTVLGYTF

V gene: TRBV6-5
clone size: .
D gene: TRBD1
J gene: TRBJ1-2
CDR3 DNA: TGTGCCAGCAGTTACACAGGGGGCCACTATGGCTACACCTTC
CDR3 protein: CASSYTGGHYGYTF

V gene: TRBV21-1
clone size: .
D gene: .
J gene: TRBJ1-6
CDR3 DNA: TGTGCCAGCAGCAAATCGCCAGTCTATAATTCACCCCTCCACTTT
CDR3 protein: CASSKSPVYNSPLHF

V gene: TRBV19
clone size: .
D gene: .
J gene: TRBJ2-7
CDR3 DNA: TGTGCCAGTAGTAACTCCCCCCGCGAGCAGTACTTC
CDR3 protein: CASSNSPREQYF

V gene: TRBV28
clone size: .
D gene: TRBD1
J gene: TRBJ1-2
CDR3 DNA: TGTGCCAGCAGGGCGGGACAGGGCCCCTATGGCTACACCTTC
CDR3 protein: CASRAGQGPYGYTF

V gene: TRBV6-5
clone size: .
D gene: .
J gene: TRBJ1-1
CDR3 DNA: TGTGCCAGCAGTTGGCAGGGACAAGAAGCTTTCTTT
CDR3 protein: CASSWQGQEAFF

V gene: TRBV7-2
clone size: .
D gene: TRBD2
J gene: TRBJ2-1
CDR3 DNA: TGTGCCAGCAGCTCGTCCGGGACTAGCTCCTACAATGAGCAGTTCTTC
CDR3 protein: CASSSSGTSSYNEQFF

V gene: TRBV15
clone size: .
D gene: .
J gene: TRBJ2-1
CDR3 DNA: TGTGCCACCAGCAGGTCGACAGGGACCAGCCTAGCGGGCTCCCTCCGAAATGAGCAGTTCTTC
CDR3 protein: CATSRSTGTSLAGSLRNEQFF

V gene: TRBV27
clone size: .
D gene: TRBD1
J gene: TRBJ1-1
CDR3 DNA: TGTGCCAGAGACAGGGCCGGCACTGAAGCTTTCTTT
CDR3 protein: CARDRAGTEAFF

V gene: TRBV28
clone size: .
D gene: TRBD2
J gene: TRBJ2-7
CDR3 DNA: TGTGCCAGCAGTTTACAGGGAGGGAGAGGCGAGCAGTACTTC
CDR3 protein: CASSLQGGRGEQYF

V gene: TRBV23-1
clone size: .
D gene: .
J gene: TRBJ2-7
CDR3 DNA: TGCGCCAGCAGTCAAATACCAACTACTAGCATTTCCCTCTACGAGCAGTACTTC
CDR3 protein: CASSQIPTTSISLYEQYF

V gene: TRBV19
clone size: .
D gene: TRBD2
J gene: TRBJ2-7
CDR3 DNA: TGTGCCAGTAGTATGGGCGGGAGCAACGAGCAGTACTTC
CDR3 protein: CASSMGGSNEQYF

V gene: TRBV4-2
clone size: .
D gene: TRBD2
J gene: TRBJ2-2
CDR3 DNA: TGTGCCAGCAGCCAAGATCCTAGCGGGGGGTCCCCCACCGGGGAGCTGTTTTTT
CDR3 protein: CASSQDPSGGSPTGELFF

V gene: TRBV30
clone size: .
D gene: .
J gene: TRBJ1-3
CDR3 DNA: TGTGCCTGGAGTGTTAACTCTGGAAACACCATATATTTT
CDR3 protein: CAWSVNSGNTIYF

V gene: TRBV27
clone size: .
D gene: .
J gene: TRBJ2-7
CDR3 DNA: TGTGCCAGCAGTTTGGGTCCAGGTCCCTACGAGCAGTACTTC
CDR3 protein: CASSLGPGPYEQYF

V gene: TRBV5-1
clone size: .
D gene: .
J gene: TRBJ2-3
CDR3 DNA: TGCGCCAGCAGCTTGGATAGAAGCACAGATACGCAGTATTTT
CDR3 protein: CASSLDRSTDTQYF

V gene: TRBV27
clone size: .
D gene: TRBD2
J gene: TRBJ2-3
CDR3 DNA: TGTGCCAGCAGTTTACTAGCGGGGACCACAGATACGCAGTATTTT
CDR3 protein: CASSLLAGTTDTQYF

V gene: TRBV4-2
clone size: .
D gene: .
J gene: TRBJ2-2
CDR3 DNA: TGTGCCAGCAGCCAAGAGCCCCAGAGGGTCGGGGAGCTGTTTTTT
CDR3 protein: CASSQEPQRVGELFF

V gene: TRBV7-9
clone size: .
D gene: TRBD2
J gene: TRBJ2-5
CDR3 DNA: TGTGCCAGCAGCTTCCTAGCGGGGGGCCAAGAGACCCAGTACTTC
CDR3 protein: CASSFLAGGQETQYF

V gene: TRBV9
clone size: .
D gene: .
J gene: TRBJ1-1
CDR3 DNA: TGTGCCAGCAGCCCAGGGCACCTTGGGAACACTGAAGCTTTCTTT
CDR3 protein: CASSPGHLGNTEAFF

V gene: TRBV4-1
clone size: .
D gene: .
J gene: TRBJ1-1
CDR3 DNA: TGCGCCAGCAGCCAAGATCCGCTATCCAATGAAGCTTTCTTT
CDR3 protein: CASSQDPLSNEAFF

V gene: TRBV28
clone size: .
D gene: .
J gene: TRBJ1-2
CDR3 DNA: TGTGCCAGCAGTTTCGAGGACTATGGCTACACCTTC
CDR3 protein: CASSFEDYGYTF

V gene: TRBV5-1
clone size: .
D gene: .
J gene: TRBJ2-7
CDR3 DNA: TGCGCCAGCAGCTTGGACAGCGGCTACGAGCAGTACTTC
CDR3 protein: CASSLDSGYEQYF

V gene: TRBV6-5
clone size: .
D gene: .
J gene: TRBJ2-2
CDR3 DNA: TGTGCCAGCAGTTACGCCGGGACCGGGGAGCTGTTTTTT
CDR3 protein: CASSYAGTGELFF

V gene: TRBV7-2
clone size: .
D gene: .
J gene: TRBJ2-4
CDR3 DNA: TGTGCCAGCAGCTTAGCATCTGGAGGGTTGGACATTCAGTACTTC
CDR3 protein: CASSLASGGLDIQYF

V gene: TRBV6-5
clone size: .
D gene: TRBD2
J gene: TRBJ2-5
CDR3 DNA: TGTGCCAGCAGTTACTCGGGGACGGGAGGAGAGACCCAGTACTTC
CDR3 protein: CASSYSGTGGETQYF

V gene: TRBV14
clone size: .
D gene: .
J gene: TRBJ2-6
CDR3 DNA: TGTGCCAGCAGCGACCCACACAGCTCTGGGGCCAACGTCCTGACTTTC
CDR3 protein: CASSDPHSSGANVLTF

V gene: TRBV11-3
clone size: .
D gene: TRBD2
J gene: TRBJ2-1
CDR3 DNA: TGTGCCAGCAGCTTTAGCGGGAGCGATGAGCAGTTCTTC
CDR3 protein: CASSFSGSDEQFF

V gene: TRBV11-1
clone size: .
D gene: .
J gene: TRBJ2-7
CDR3 DNA: TGTGCCAGCAGCCACAGGGGACGCGCGGGGGAGCAGTACTTC
CDR3 protein: CASSHRGRAGEQYF

V gene: TRBV5-1
clone size: .
D gene: .
J gene: TRBJ1-4
CDR3 DNA: TGCGCCAGCAGCGGGGGCGGGAATGAAAAACTGTTTTTT
CDR3 protein: CASSGGGNEKLFF

V gene: TRBV2
clone size: .
D gene: .
J gene: TRBJ2-1
CDR3 DNA: TGTGCCAGCAGGGGCCTAGCAGAGAGCAATGAGCAGTTCTTC
CDR3 protein: CASRGLAESNEQFF